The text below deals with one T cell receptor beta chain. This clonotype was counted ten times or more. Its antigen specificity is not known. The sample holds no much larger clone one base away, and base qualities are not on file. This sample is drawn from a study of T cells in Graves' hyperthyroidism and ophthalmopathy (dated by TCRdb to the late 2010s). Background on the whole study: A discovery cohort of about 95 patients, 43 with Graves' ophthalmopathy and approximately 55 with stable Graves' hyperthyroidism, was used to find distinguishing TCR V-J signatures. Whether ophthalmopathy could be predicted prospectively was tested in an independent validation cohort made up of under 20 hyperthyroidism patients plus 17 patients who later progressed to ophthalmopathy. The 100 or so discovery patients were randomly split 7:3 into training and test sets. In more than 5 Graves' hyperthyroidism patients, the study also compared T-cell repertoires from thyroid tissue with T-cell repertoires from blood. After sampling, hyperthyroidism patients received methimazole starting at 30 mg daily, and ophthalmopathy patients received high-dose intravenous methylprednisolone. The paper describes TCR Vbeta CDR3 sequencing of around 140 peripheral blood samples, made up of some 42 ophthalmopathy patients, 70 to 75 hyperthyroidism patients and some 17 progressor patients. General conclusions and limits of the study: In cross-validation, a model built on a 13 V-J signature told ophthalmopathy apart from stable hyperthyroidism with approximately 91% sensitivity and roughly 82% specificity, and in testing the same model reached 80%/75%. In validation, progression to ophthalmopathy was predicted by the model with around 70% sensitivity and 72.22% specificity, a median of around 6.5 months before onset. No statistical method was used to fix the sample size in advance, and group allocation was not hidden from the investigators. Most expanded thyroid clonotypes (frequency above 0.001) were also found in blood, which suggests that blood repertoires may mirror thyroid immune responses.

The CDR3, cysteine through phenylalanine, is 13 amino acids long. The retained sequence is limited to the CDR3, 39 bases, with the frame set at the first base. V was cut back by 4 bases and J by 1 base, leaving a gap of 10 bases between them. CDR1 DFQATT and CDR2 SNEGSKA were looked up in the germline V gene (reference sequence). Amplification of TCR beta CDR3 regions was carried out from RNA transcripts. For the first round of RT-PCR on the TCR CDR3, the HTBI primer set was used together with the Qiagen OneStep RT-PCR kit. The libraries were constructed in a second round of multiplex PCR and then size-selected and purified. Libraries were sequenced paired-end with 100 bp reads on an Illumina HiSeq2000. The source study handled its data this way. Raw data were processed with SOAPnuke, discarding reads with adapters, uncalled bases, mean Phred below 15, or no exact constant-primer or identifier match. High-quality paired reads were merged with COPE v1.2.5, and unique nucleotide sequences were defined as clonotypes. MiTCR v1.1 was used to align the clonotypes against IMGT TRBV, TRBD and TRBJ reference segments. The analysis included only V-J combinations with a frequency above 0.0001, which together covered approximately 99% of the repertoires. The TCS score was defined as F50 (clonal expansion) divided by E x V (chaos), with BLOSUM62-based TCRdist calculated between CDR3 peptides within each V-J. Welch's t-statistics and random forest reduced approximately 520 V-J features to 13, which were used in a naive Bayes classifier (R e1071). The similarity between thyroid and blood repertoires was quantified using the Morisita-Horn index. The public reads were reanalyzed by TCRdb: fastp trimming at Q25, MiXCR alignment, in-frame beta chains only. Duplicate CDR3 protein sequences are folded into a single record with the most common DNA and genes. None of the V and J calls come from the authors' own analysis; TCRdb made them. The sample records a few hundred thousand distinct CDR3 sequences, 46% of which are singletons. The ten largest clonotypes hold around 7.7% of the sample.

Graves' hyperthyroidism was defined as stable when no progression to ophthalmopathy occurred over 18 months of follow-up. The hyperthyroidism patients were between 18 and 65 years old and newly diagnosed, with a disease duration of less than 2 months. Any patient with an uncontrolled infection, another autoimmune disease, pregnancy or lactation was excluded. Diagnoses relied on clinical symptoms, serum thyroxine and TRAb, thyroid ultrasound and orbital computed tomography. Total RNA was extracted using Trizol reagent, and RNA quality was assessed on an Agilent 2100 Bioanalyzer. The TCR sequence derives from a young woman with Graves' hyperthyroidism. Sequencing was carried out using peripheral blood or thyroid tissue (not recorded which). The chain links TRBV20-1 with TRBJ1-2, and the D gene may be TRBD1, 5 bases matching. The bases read TGCAGTGCTAAACGGACACTTAACTATGGCTACACCTTC. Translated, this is CSAKRTLNYGYTF.